This TCR beta chain was captured by sequencing in a study of graft-versus-host responses after intestinal transplantation. Study-wide background: Induction with anti-thymocyte globulin, then tacrolimus and steroids for around three years, was given to all recipients. The study's findings and limits: When patients had graft-donor T cell macrochimerism, their allografts held high graft-versus-host to host-versus-graft clonal ratios.

The assay was immunoSEQ multiplex PCR, and TCRdb's table has in-frame clones only and misses some. The table lists roughly 110,000 clones, 87% of them singletons. V was pared by 3 bases and J by 0 bases, with 5 bases between. The CDR3 has 14 residues. Germline V gives CDR1 SGHAT, CDR2 FQDESV (reference sequence). With regard to this clone: Antigen: not known.

The source is a human donor who was the organ donor for an intestinal transplant. This specimen was unstimulated CD4+ T cells sorted from spleen or lymph node cells, taken before transplant. The gene calls are TRBV11-1 and TRBJ2-2; D is uncertain. CDR3 nucleotides: TGTGCCAGCAGCTTTTTGCCGAACACCGGGGAGCTGTTTTTT. It encodes CASSFLPNTGELFF.